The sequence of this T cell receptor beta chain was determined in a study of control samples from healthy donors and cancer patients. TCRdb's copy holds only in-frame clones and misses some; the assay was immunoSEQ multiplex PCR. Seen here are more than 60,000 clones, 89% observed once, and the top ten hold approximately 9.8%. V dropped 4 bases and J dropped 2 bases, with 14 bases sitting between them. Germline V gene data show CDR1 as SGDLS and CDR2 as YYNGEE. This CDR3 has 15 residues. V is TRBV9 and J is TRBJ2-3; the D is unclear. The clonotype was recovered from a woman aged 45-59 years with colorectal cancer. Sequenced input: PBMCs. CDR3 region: CASSPRLAFTDTQYF. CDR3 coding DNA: TGTGCCAGCAGCCCCCGGTTGGCCTTCACAGATACGCAGTATTTT.